These T cell receptor beta chains were read from a single sample in a study of blood T cells in healthy people across ages. TCRdb re-called the 5' RACE reads through MiXCR, storing one row per CDR3 protein. The sample lists around 870,000 distinct CDR3 sequences; roughly 26% were seen once. What was sequenced was blood. These receptor sequences come from a woman of 80 years or more in good health. Each CDR3 is given with its conserved first and last residue. Each record gives: CDR3 DNA, CDR3 protein, J gene, D gene, clone size, V gene. The D gene is left open where the match is weak. Size is stated for part of the rows, as once, few or many counts, or as a class when the clone is expanded.

TGTGCCAGCAGTTTCCCCGGGACAGACCGAAAAGCTTTCTTT	CASSFPGTDRKAFF	TRBJ1-1	TRBD1	few	TRBV12-3/TRBV12-4
TGCGCCAGCACGGAAGACGGGGGCTCCTACAATGAGCAGTTCTTC	CASTEDGGSYNEQFF	TRBJ2-1	-	-	TRBV5-1
TGCGCCAGCAGCTTGGTCGGAGACAGAGGAAACACCATATATTTT	CASSLVGDRGNTIYF	TRBJ1-3	-	few	TRBV5-1
TGCGCCAGTAGCTTGGGCAGGGTTCGGACCAATGAGCAGTTCTTC	CASSLGRVRTNEQFF	TRBJ2-1	-	-	TRBV5-1
TGCGCCAGCAGCCAAGATGGGGGCGGGGGGAGCTACAATGAGCAGTTCTTC	CASSQDGGGGSYNEQFF	TRBJ2-1	TRBD2	-	TRBV4-1
TGTGCCAGCAGTTTGGGGACAGGGTACGTGTATGGCTACACCTTC	CASSLGTGYVYGYTF	TRBJ1-2	TRBD1	many	TRBV12-3/TRBV12-4
TGCAGTACTAGAGATCTAGGGGGGGAGACCCAGTACTTC	CSTRDLGGETQYF	TRBJ2-5	-	once	TRBV20-1
TGTGCCAGCAGCGGAAGACAGGCCCCATTAGCCAAAAACATTCGGTACTTC	CASSGRQAPLAKNIRYF	TRBJ2-4	-	-	TRBV11-2
TGTGCCAGCAGCTTAGGGTCGGCAAGCCTCTACGAGCAGTACTTC	CASSLGSASLYEQYF	TRBJ2-7	-	many	TRBV7-2
TGTGCCAGCAGCCACCTGGAGAGCTCCTACGAGCAGTACTTC	CASSHLESSYEQYF	TRBJ2-7	-	-	TRBV3-1
TGTGCCAGCAGTTTACTCTCTGGAAACACCATATATTTT	CASSLLSGNTIYF	TRBJ1-3	-	-	TRBV27
TGTGCCAGCAGCTTAGAAGGTGGGTTAGAGCAGTTCTTC	CASSLEGGLEQFF	TRBJ2-1	-	many	TRBV7-9
TGCGCCAGTCAAATCAGCGGGAGCTCCTACAATGAGCAGTTCTTC	CASQISGSSYNEQFF	TRBJ2-1	TRBD2	few	TRBV5-1
TGCAGTGCTAGAGGGGACGGCACCTACGAGCAGTACTTC	CSARGDGTYEQYF	TRBJ2-7	-	many	TRBV20-1
TGCAGTGCTAGAGACGGACACACCTACGAGCAGTACTTC	CSARDGHTYEQYF	TRBJ2-7	-	many	TRBV20-1
TGTGCCAGCAGTTTACCCCCATGGCAGCCCCAGCATTTT	CASSLPPWQPQHF	TRBJ1-5	-	-	TRBV28
TGCAGCCCAGGATGGGGCAATGAGCAGTTCTTC	CSPGWGNEQFF	TRBJ2-1	-	many	TRBV29-1
TGTGCCAGTAGTATGGTCAATGAGCAGTTCTTC	CASSMVNEQFF	TRBJ2-1	-	many	TRBV19
TGTGCCAGCAGCCGGGGACTAGCGGGGGGGCGGCGTTTGACAGATACGCAGTATTTT	CASSRGLAGGRRLTDTQYF	TRBJ2-3	TRBD2	many	TRBV7-2
TGTGCCAGCAGTTACGCGGCGACTTCGATCCAAGAGACCCAGTACTTC	CASSYAATSIQETQYF	TRBJ2-5	-	-	TRBV6-6
TGTGCCAGCAGTTCCATCGGACAGGGGGCTCTCACTGAAGCTTTCTTT	CASSSIGQGALTEAFF	TRBJ1-1	TRBD1	once	TRBV6-5
TGCGCCAGCACGGACCGAGACAGGTCCGACGAGCAGTACTTC	CASTDRDRSDEQYF	TRBJ2-7	-	many	TRBV5-1
TGTGCCAGCAGCTTAGCTCACTACGAGCAGTACTTC	CASSLAHYEQYF	TRBJ2-7	-	many	TRBV7-9
TGTGCCAGCAGTTACGCCGGGGCGGACGAGACCCAGTACTTC	CASSYAGADETQYF	TRBJ2-5	-	few	TRBV6-2/TRBV6-3
TGCAGTGCTAGAACAGAGCGGGGGATACGCGGGCAGTACTTC	CSARTERGIRGQYF	TRBJ2-4	TRBD2	once	TRBV20-1
TGTGCCAGCAGCTCTCCGACAGGTAACTCCTACAATGAGCAGTTCTTC	CASSSPTGNSYNEQFF	TRBJ2-1	-	-	TRBV11-2
TGTGCCAGCAGTGAACAGGGGCGGAGATCGCAGTACTTC	CASSEQGRRSQYF	TRBJ2-5	-	-	TRBV6-1
TGTGCCAGCAGCCTGACTGGGGGTGCAGGTGGCTACACCTTC	CASSLTGGAGGYTF	TRBJ1-2	-	many	TRBV5-5
TGCGTCAGCAGCTTGGCCTTAACTGAAGCTTTCTTT	CVSSLALTEAFF	TRBJ1-1	-	-	TRBV5-1
TGTGCCAGCAGCTTGGGGGACAGGGATAGGAGCTACACCTTC	CASSLGDRDRSYTF	TRBJ1-2	TRBD1	-	TRBV7-2
TGTGCCAGCAGCTCCCCCCTAGGGGCGAGGTATGGCTACACCTTC	CASSSPLGARYGYTF	TRBJ1-2	-	few	TRBV11-2
TGCAGTGCTGAACCCCGGCAGGGAGAGACCCAGTACTTC	CSAEPRQGETQYF	TRBJ2-5	-	many	TRBV20-1
TGCAGCGTTGTGGGCAGAACCTACGAGCAGTACTTC	CSVVGRTYEQYF	TRBJ2-7	-	-	TRBV29-1
TGCGCCAGCAGCGCCTCCGGGACAACCTCTGGGGCCAACGTCCTGACTTTC	CASSASGTTSGANVLTF	TRBJ2-6	-	many	TRBV4-3
TGTGCCAGCAGCCCCAATACGGGGGAAAAACTGTTTTTT	CASSPNTGEKLFF	TRBJ1-4	-	once	TRBV7-3
TGTGCCGGCGGCCCGTGGACTAGGGATGAGCAGTTCTTC	CAGGPWTRDEQFF	TRBJ2-1	TRBD2	-	TRBV7-2
TGTGCCAGCAGCAAAGCGGGGGGAAATCTCTACGAGCAGTACTTC	CASSKAGGNLYEQYF	TRBJ2-7	-	many	TRBV21-1
TGTGCCAGCAGTTACCCTGGACAGGGGGTATCGCGGGAGACCCAGTACTTC	CASSYPGQGVSRETQYF	TRBJ2-5	TRBD1	many	TRBV6-2/TRBV6-3
TGCAGTGCCCGTCCCGGGACAGGGAACCCCTATGGCTACACCTTC	CSARPGTGNPYGYTF	TRBJ1-2	TRBD1	many	TRBV20-1
TGTGCCAGCAGCAAAGACGGGGTAGGCAAAAACATTCAGTACTTC	CASSKDGVGKNIQYF	TRBJ2-4	-	few	TRBV21-1
TGTGCCAGCTTTCAGGCCGGGGTTAACTATGGCTACACCTTC	CASFQAGVNYGYTF	TRBJ1-2	-	few	TRBV6-1
TGTGCCAGCACCCAGACGGGGGCTCCACAAGAGACCCAGTACTTC	CASTQTGAPQETQYF	TRBJ2-5	-	many	TRBV6-6
TGTGCCAGCAGTTCGATGACTAGGGGTGATACGCAGTATTTT	CASSSMTRGDTQYF	TRBJ2-3	-	many	TRBV12-3/TRBV12-4
TGTGTCAGCAGTTTTATAGGACAGGGCACAGATACGCAGTATTTT	CVSSFIGQGTDTQYF	TRBJ2-3	TRBD1	-	TRBV6-2/TRBV6-3
TGTGCCAGCAGACGATATCCGGGACCAATGCAAGAGACCCAGTACTTC	CASRRYPGPMQETQYF	TRBJ2-5	-	many	TRBV6-5
TGTGCCAGCAGGACGGGTCAGCCCCAGCATTTT	CASRTGQPQHF	TRBJ1-5	-	-	TRBV6-1
TGTGCCAGCAGCCCAAGGACAGGGGCGTACCAGCCCCAGCATTTT	CASSPRTGAYQPQHF	TRBJ1-5	TRBD1	many	TRBV7-2
TGTGCCAGCAGCCAACTTACTAGCGGGGGCGGGGAGACCCAGTACTTC	CASSQLTSGGGETQYF	TRBJ2-5	TRBD2	many	TRBV4-2